This T cell receptor (beta chain) was profiled in a study of cytomegalovirus exposure and HLA in healthy donors. Donors counted as nominally healthy when sampled, yet unrecorded immune exposures were likely. Notes on this clone: Its specificity is unknown.

This PCR relied on a set of 60 Vbeta primers and 13 Jbeta primers. Profiling relied on immunoSEQ multiplex PCR, and the TCRdb table lists in-frame clones only, not all of them. The data show 130,000 to 150,000 clones, with roughly 78% seen just once and 2% to 2.5% held by the top ten. Study-level findings and limits: TCR beta sequences numbering around 15,000 were associated with HLA alleles at 0.05 false discovery rate in a later analysis.

This sequence was found in a man aged 30 to 45 in good health and CMV-seronegative. The sample comprised PBMCs.

CDR3 nucleotides: TGCGCCAGCAGCCAAGGACAGGGGGAGACCCAGTACTTC. This encodes CASSQGQGETQYF. J is TRBJ2-5 and V is TRBV4-1, with 8 bases fitting TRBD1. The CDR3 is 13 amino acids. Germline V lookup: CDR1 MGHRA, CDR2 YSYEKL. The V gene end was trimmed by 1 base and the J gene end by 5 bases; junction bases not matched to a gene: 0.